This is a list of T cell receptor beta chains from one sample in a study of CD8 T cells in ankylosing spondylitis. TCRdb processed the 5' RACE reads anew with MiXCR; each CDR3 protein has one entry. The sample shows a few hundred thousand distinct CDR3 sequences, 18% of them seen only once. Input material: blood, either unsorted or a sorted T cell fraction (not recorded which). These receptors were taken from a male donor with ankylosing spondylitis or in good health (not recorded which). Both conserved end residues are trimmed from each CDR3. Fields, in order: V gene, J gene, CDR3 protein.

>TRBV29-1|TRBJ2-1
SVDSGEQF
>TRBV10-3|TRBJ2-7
AISPGTGGFYEQY
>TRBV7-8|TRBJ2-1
ASSLSRDIDYNEQF
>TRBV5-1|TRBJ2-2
ASSLVGLAGTGELF
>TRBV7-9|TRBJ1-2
ASSLIWGPLGGYGYT
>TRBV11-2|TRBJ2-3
ASSLVFSGMVSSTDTQY
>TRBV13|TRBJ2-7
ASSHGQGFGEQY
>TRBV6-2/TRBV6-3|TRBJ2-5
ASSYFRVRETQY
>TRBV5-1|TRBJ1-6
ASSLGGSSYNSPLH
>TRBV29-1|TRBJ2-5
SVGQGETQY
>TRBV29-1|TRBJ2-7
SVEGDGLAGNYEQY
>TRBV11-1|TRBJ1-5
ASRNIVPQDGRGYSNQPQH
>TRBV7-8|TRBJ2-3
ASSPRAASTDTQY
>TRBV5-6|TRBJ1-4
ASSGTGVATNEKLF
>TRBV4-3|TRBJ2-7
ASSQGGRVGVSSYEQY
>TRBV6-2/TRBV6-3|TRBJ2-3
ASSYSDKGLAGVKADTQY
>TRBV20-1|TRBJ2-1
SAPRRAQNEQF
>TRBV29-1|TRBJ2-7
SVGLGLNSYEQY
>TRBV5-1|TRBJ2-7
ASSLDSGHHPDEQY
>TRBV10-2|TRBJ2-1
ASSESASEQF
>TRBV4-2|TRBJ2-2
ASSQVAGGNTGELF
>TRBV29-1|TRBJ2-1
SVEVPGTSYNEQF
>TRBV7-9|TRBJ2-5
ASSFRPAAYQETQY
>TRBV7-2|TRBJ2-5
ASSLQQGRGETQY
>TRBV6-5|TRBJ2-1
ASSSPQESSYNEQF
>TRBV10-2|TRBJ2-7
ASLPLGQSYEQY
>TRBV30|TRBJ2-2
ASRGSSGELF
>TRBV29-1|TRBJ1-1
SVEIPAPTAEAF
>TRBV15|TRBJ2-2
ATSMGTGELF
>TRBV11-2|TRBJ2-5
ASSLVGREAQETQY
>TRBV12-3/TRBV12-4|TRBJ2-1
ASSVGLAGASSYNEQF
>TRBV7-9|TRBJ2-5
ASSFGQGVVQETQY
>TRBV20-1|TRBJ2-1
SARLLGVAAYNEQF
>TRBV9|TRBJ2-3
ASSPTWRQGGADTQY
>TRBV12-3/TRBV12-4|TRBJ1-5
ASSGQGWQPQH
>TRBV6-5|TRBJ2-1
ASSYSFSPSKQF
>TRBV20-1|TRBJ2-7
SARTGRSSYEQY
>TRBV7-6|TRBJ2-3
ASSPALAGVSDTQY
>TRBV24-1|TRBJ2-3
ATSDLSQLDTQY
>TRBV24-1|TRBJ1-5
ATTWTDYSNQPQH
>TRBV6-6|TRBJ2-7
ASSYTDGDEQY
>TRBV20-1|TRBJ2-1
SARPLAISNEQF
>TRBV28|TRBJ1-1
ASSLVQGFGEAF
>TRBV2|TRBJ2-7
ASSSIYEQY